Following are 25 T cell receptor beta chains from one sample sequenced in a study of Graves' ophthalmopathy and Graves' hyperthyroidism. RNA transcripts served as template for amplifying TCR beta CDR3 sequences. The first round was an RT-PCR with HTBI primers, and the second round was a multiplex PCR. Each CDR3 protein is one row after TCRdb ran MiXCR on the multiplex PCR reads. The repertoire holds about half a million distinct CDR3 sequences, with about 15% as singletons. Sequences were obtained from blood. The source of these receptors is a woman in her 30s with Graves' ophthalmopathy.

This clonotype showed up many times. An end of the junction does not agree with germline; a read error may underlie this. This chain joins TRBV27 and TRBJ1-2; D not resolved. The CDR3 loop spans 16 amino acids. Germline CDR1 reads MNHEY; CDR2 reads SMNVEV (reference sequence). CDR3 in DNA: TGTGCCAGCAGTTTAGCGGGTCGGATGCCTAAGTATGGCTACACCTTC. This encodes CASSLAGRMPKYGYTF.

Ten or more counts support this clonotype. The chain couples TRBV9 to TRBJ2-7; D not certain. Germline-derived CDR1 and CDR2 are SGDLS and YYNGEE. V gave up 1 base and J gave up 3 bases, with 8 bases separating them. The CDR3 is 13 amino acids. CDR3 nucleotide sequence: TGTGCCAGCAGCGTAAATACTGGCTACGAGCAGTACTTC. As protein: CASSVNTGYEQYF.

Concerning this clonotype: A read error may produce the germline difference seen at one junction end. The chain combines TRBV7-9 with TRBJ2-5; D might be TRBD1 or TRBD2, each matching 6 bases. Germline CDR1 reads SEHNR; CDR2 reads FQNEAQ (reference sequence). CDR3 length: 15 residues. The CDR3 protein is CASSSTRGQRESQYF. For the CDR3, the DNA is TGTGCCAGCAGCTCAACTCGGGGGCAGAGGGAGAGCCAGTACTTC.

The genes are TRBV6-5 and TRBJ1-1; 7 bases agree with TRBD1. V was clipped by 2 bases and J by 5 bases; unmatched bases: 11. CDR1 and CDR2 (germline): MNHEY, SVGAGI. The CDR3 sequence is 16 residues long. CDR3 sequence: CASSYIGPAGGTEAFF. CDR3 in DNA: TGTGCCAGCAGTTACATCGGACCAGCAGGGGGTACTGAAGCTTTCTTT.

About this clonotype: Here the CDR3 omits its conserved ending phenylalanine or tryptophan, so a read error is the likely source. This rearrangement joins TRBV30 to TRBJ1-5, with D uncertain. Between the trimmed V and J ends, which lost 0 bases and 7 bases, there was a span of 10 bases. The CDR3 is 13 residues long. CDR1 and CDR2 from the germline V gene are GTSNPN and SVGIG (reference sequence). CDR3 nucleotides: TGTGCCTGGAGTGTACGTGGGGTCCAGCCCCAGCATTAT. Its protein product is CAWSVRGVQPQHY.

The gene calls are TRBV11-2 and TRBJ1-5; 11 nucleotides align to TRBD1. The CDR3 has 14 residues. The trim removed 8 bases at V and 7 bases at J, leaving 7 bases unmatched. Germline CDR1 reads SGHAT; CDR2 reads FQNNGV. This chain's CDR3 is CASSGQGAEQPQHF. The CDR3 nucleotides read TGTGCCAGCTCTGGACAGGGGGCAGAACAGCCCCAGCATTTT.

J is TRBJ1-2 and V is TRBV7-2; D not certain. This CDR3 has 13 residues. Looked up from germline, CDR1 is SGHTA and CDR2 is FQGNSA. V was cut by 1 base and J by 5 bases, with 8 bases left in between. Written as DNA, the CDR3 is TGTGCCAGCAGCTTAGGTCATATTTATGGCTACACCTTC. Its translation: CASSLGHIYGYTF.

This clonotype was seen a handful of times. The chain employs TRBV3-1 and TRBJ2-5; 12 nucleotides agree with TRBD2. The V gene end was trimmed by 4 bases and the J gene end by 7 bases; junction bases not matched to a gene: 4. This CDR3 has 14 amino acids. Germline lookup yields CDR1 LGHDT and CDR2 YNNKEL (reference sequence). The chain's CDR3 is CASSLETSGGTQYF. The DNA of the CDR3 is TGTGCCAGCAGCCTCGAGACTAGCGGGGGGACCCAGTACTTC.

About this clonotype itself: Compared with germline, one end of the junction differs, possibly owing to a read error. The gene calls are TRBV4-1 and TRBJ1-5; D is uncertain. CDR3 size: 13 residues. Germline V gene sequence: CDR1 MGHRA, CDR2 YSYEKL. The CDR3 is CASSQGIWEPQHF. CDR3 DNA: TGCGCCAGCAGTCAAGGCATCTGGGAGCCCCAGCATTTT.

This clonotype was seen repeatedly, ten times or more. This rearrangement joins TRBV20-1 to TRBJ1-5, with D possibly TRBD1 on 5 matching bases. CDR3 length equals 16 residues. The V gene's germline CDR1 is DFQATT and CDR2 SNEGSKA (reference sequence). V lost 0 bases and J 1 base, leaving 13 bases between the germline ends. The CDR3 reads CSARDSGGSSNQPQHF. CDR3 nucleotides: TGCAGTGCTAGAGATTCCGGGGGGTCGAGCAATCAGCCCCAGCATTTT.

V gene TRBV5-1 combines with J gene TRBJ1-3, with D possibly TRBD1 on 5 matching bases. The V gene lost 2 bases and the J gene lost 0 bases, with 9 bases spanning the gap. CDR1 SGHRS and CDR2 YFSETQ come from the germline V gene. The CDR3 spans 15 residues. CDR3 loop: CASSFEGSSGNTIYF. The DNA for the CDR3 is TGCGCCAGCAGCTTTGAGGGGAGCTCTGGAAACACCATATATTTT. The full variable domain, in which reference TRBV5-1 and TRBJ1-3 provide the parts outside the CDR3, is KAGVTQTPRYLIKTRGQQVTLSCSPISGHRSVSWYQQTPGQGLQFLFEYFSETQRNKGNFPGRFSGRQFSNSRSEMNVSTLELGDSALYLCASSFEGSSGNTIYFGEGSWLTVV.

This clonotype was observed at least ten times. This rearrangement joins TRBV28 to TRBJ1-6, with 10 bases identical to TRBD1. The J segment lost 1 base and the V segment lost 5 bases, leaving 5 bases of the junction unmatched. The CDR3 extends over 17 amino acids. CDR1 MDHEN and CDR2 SYDVKM come from the germline V gene. The chain's CDR3 is CASSPWTGGSYNSPLHF. Here the CDR3 DNA reads TGTGCCAGCAGTCCATGGACAGGGGGATCCTATAATTCACCCCTCCACTTT.

This clonotype was seen many times. V and J are TRBV6-1 and TRBJ2-2, with TRBD2 identical over 11 bases. The germline CDR1 and CDR2 sequences are MNHNS and SASEGT. CDR3 length: 16 residues. V trimming: 7 bases; J trimming: 0 bases; junction bases outside the gene matches: 4. The CDR3 loop reads CASTSTSGANTGELFF. The CDR3 DNA follows: TGTGCCAGCACCTCGACTAGCGGGGCGAACACCGGGGAGCTGTTTTTT.

Many counts were recorded for this clonotype. The chain joins TRBV20-1 to TRBJ2-7, with a possible D match to TRBD2 (5 bases). The germline gives CDR1 DFQATT, CDR2 SNEGSKA (reference sequence). CDR3 length: 12 residues. Trimming removed 6 bases from V and 0 bases from J, with 9 bases in between. CDR3 DNA sequence: TGCAGTGCATGGAGGAGCTCCTACGAGCAGTACTTC. Protein product: CSAWRSSYEQYF.

The sample holds many counts of this clonotype. The chain carries TRBV30 and TRBJ1-2, with 7 bases matching TRBD1. The CDR3 sequence is 13 residues long. Germline CDR1 and CDR2: GTSNPN and SVGIG (reference sequence). The V gene end was trimmed by 5 bases and the J gene end by 4 bases; junction bases not matched to a gene: 7. The CDR3 sequence: CAWEQGRAYGYTF. The CDR3 DNA is TGTGCCTGGGAACAGGGGCGCGCCTATGGCTACACCTTC.

This clonotype was seen at least ten times. The CDR3 is CASKGDDEKLFF. The CDR3 DNA follows: TGTGCCAGCAAAGGGGACGATGAAAAACTGTTTTTT. The rearrangement joins TRBV9 to TRBJ1-4; D perhaps matches TRBD1 (5 bases). Germline V gene data show CDR1 as SGDLS and CDR2 as YYNGEE. CDR3 length equals 12 residues. V lost 6 bases and J lost 6, with 9 bases in between.

This clonotype was counted ten times or more. A junction end diverges from the germline sequence, so it may reflect a read error. V and J are TRBV15 and TRBJ1-2; 7 bases agree with TRBD1. This CDR3 comprises 16 residues. Germline V CDR1 and CDR2: LNHNV, YYDKDF (reference sequence). The CDR3 is CATSIRQGSNYYDYTF. In DNA form, the CDR3 reads TGTGCCACCAGCATCAGACAGGGCTCGAACTATTATGACTACACCTTC.

This clonotype came up a few times. The chain recombines TRBV11-2 with TRBJ2-7, with D possibly matching TRBD2 (5 bases). CDR1 and CDR2 from the germline V gene are SGHAT and FQNNGV. Trimming left V 0 bases short and J 0 bases short, with 15 bases between. The CDR3 totals 17 residues. This CDR3 is CASSLDGRADLSYEQYF. The DNA for the CDR3 is TGTGCCAGCAGCTTAGATGGGCGGGCCGATCTCTCCTACGAGCAGTACTTC.

This clonotype came up many times. The J gene is TRBJ2-5, the V gene TRBV27, with D perhaps TRBD1 or TRBD2 (5 bases each). Per germline, CDR1 MNHEY and CDR2 SMNVEV (reference sequence). Between the trimmed V and J ends, which lost 2 bases and 5 bases, there was a span of 18 bases. The CDR3 is made up of 16 amino acids. The CDR3 DNA reads TGTGCCAGCAGTTTAATCGGGGCACCCCCCCGGGAGACCCAGTACTTC. This encodes CASSLIGAPPRETQYF.

V is TRBV27 and J is TRBJ2-7, with a possible D match to TRBD2 (6 bases). Per germline, CDR1 MNHEY and CDR2 SMNVEV (reference sequence). CDR3 length: 17 amino acids. V was shortened by 2 bases and J by 1 base, with 18 bases between the two germline ends. CDR3 in amino acids: CASSLKYPGLTSYEQYF. CDR3 nucleotide sequence: TGTGCCAGCAGTTTAAAGTATCCGGGACTCACATCCTACGAGCAGTACTTC.

This clonotype was observed many times. This sequence joins TRBV28 and TRBJ1-5, with D hard to call. CDR3 length equals 13 residues. V was trimmed by 5 bases and J by 10 bases, leaving 15 bases between them. Per the germline V gene, CDR1 is MDHEN and CDR2 is SYDVKM. CDR3: CASSMTASGPQHF. As DNA, the CDR3 is TGTGCCAGCAGTATGACTGCCTCAGGTCCCCAGCATTTT. Full variable domain (rest looked up from reference TRBV28 and TRBJ1-5): DVKVTQSSRYLVKRTGEKVFLECVQDMDHENMFWYRQDPGLGLRLIYFSYDVKMKEKGDIPEGYSVSREKKERFSLILESASTNQTSMYLCASSMTASGPQHFGDGTRLSIL.

This clonotype came up many times. The chain couples TRBV20-1 to TRBJ2-7, with TRBD1 matching 8 bases. With 5 bases clipped from V and 0 bases from J, the junction kept 3 bases outside the gene matches. CDR1 and CDR2 from the germline V gene are DFQATT and SNEGSKA (reference sequence). The CDR3 consists of 13 residues. The CDR3 DNA sequence: TGCAGTGCTTCCGGGACAGGCTCCTACGAGCAGTACTTC. Its protein is CSASGTGSYEQYF.

Many counts were recorded for this clonotype. This chain links TRBV3-1 with TRBJ1-1, with 9 positions matching TRBD1. V trimming: 4 bases; J trimming: 5 bases; junction bases outside the gene matches: 8. The CDR3 covers 15 residues. Germline values: CDR1 LGHDT, CDR2 YNNKEL (reference sequence). In DNA, the CDR3 is TGTGCCAGCAGCCCCGGGACAGGGTACGTAACTGAAGCTTTCTTT. This gives the protein CASSPGTGYVTEAFF.

In its sample, this clonotype was seen a few times. The V call is TRBV29-1, the J call TRBJ2-2; D is ambiguous. The V and J ends lost 0 bases and 5 bases respectively, with 10 bases between them. This CDR3 is 14 amino acids long. Germline V gene lookup returns CDR1 SQVTM and CDR2 ANQGSEA. CDR3 nucleotides: TGCAGCGTTGAAGATCGACGGATAACCGGGGAGCTGTTTTTT. This codes for CSVEDRRITGELFF.

This clonotype was detected ten times or more. The chain has TRBV4-1 and TRBJ1-6; D is perhaps TRBD1 (6 bases). V was trimmed by 3 bases and J by 6 bases, leaving 21 bases between them. CDR3 length: 18 amino acids. Germline CDR1 and CDR2: MGHRA and YSYEKL. Written as DNA, the CDR3 is TGCGCCAGCAGCCACCGGACAGTGGGGGGAAACGGTAATTCACCCCTCCACTTT. Its translation is CASSHRTVGGNGNSPLHF.